This T cell receptor beta chain was sequenced for a study of T cells in women clearing cervical HPV infection. Study-level information: Controls' single incident HPV16 infection cleared within 12 months without precancer.

Study results and limitations: TRBV6-7 relative abundance averaged 0.11% in cases and 0.16% in controls. It is unknown whether associations predate infection; no effector/memory or HPV-specific sorting.

Worth noting for this clone: What it recognizes is unknown. The read ends 3 residues before the CDR3 terminus; that terminus is restored from the germline J gene.

The V and J ends lost 0 bases and 7 bases respectively, with 14 bases between them. The germline CDR1 and CDR2 sequences are SGHRS and YFSETQ. CDR3 length: 15 amino acids. Each participant carried one incident cervical HPV16 infection only. This table comes from immunoSEQ multiplex PCR, and its TCRdb copy is limited to in-frame clones, with some not included. The sample features fewer than 35,000 clones, with about 4.4% in its top ten. The chain is built from TRBV5-1 and TRBJ2-1, with D hard to call. Sequenced material: blood buffy coat. The clonotype was recovered from a woman between 18 and 75 years old with a cervical HPV16 infection that either progressed to CIN3+ or cleared (not recorded which). The covered CDR3 bases are TGCGCCAGCAGCTTGGAGCTCCCAAACCTGAATGAG. This gives the protein CASSLELPNLNE. The full CDR3 protein is CASSLELPNLNEQFF.